The present T cell receptor (beta chain) was sequenced within a study of T cell responses to AZD1222 COVID-19 vaccine. Clones were sequenced by immunoSEQ multiplex PCR, and TCRdb holds only the in-frame ones, with some missing. There are 80,000 to 85,000 clones in the sample; around 93% occur only once, and 8% lies in the top ten. Overall study findings and caveats: Repertoires were obtained only post-peak T cell response. Rises in breadth and depth of Spike-specific TCRs came after two AZD1222 doses. Baseline seropositivity characterized only six AZD1222 recipients.

Points on this clone: The antigen is unknown.

Trimming removed 0 bases at V and 5 bases at J, with 5 bases between. Germline V gene lookup returns CDR1 KGHSH and CDR2 LQKENI. The CDR3 has 13 amino acids. Samples with a second dose at about 4 or about 12 weeks were pooled together. The rearrangement joins TRBV18 to TRBJ2-1; no clear D. Sample: peripheral blood, taken 28 days after the second AZD1222 dose. The TCR comes from an adult who received the AZD1222 COVID-19 vaccine. CDR3 in DNA: TGTGCCAGCTCACCACCTCCCGACAATGAGCAGTTCTTC. This sequence encodes CASSPPPDNEQFF. The whole variable domain, filled in from reference TRBV18 and TRBJ2-1, reads NAGVMQNPRHLVRRRGQEARLRCSPMKGHSHVYWYRQLPEEGLKFMVYLQKENIIDESGMPKERFSAEFPKEGPSILRIQQVVRGDSAAYFCASSPPPDNEQFFGPGTRLTVL.